The 3 T cell receptor beta chains reported below all come from one sample, sequenced in a study of metastatic and nonmetastatic thyroid tumors. TCRdb re-called clones from the PCR reads using MiXCR. Here the sample spans 25,000 to 35,000 clones, roughly 16% being singletons. Treatment of any kind had been given to no patient before thyroid surgery. Sample: blood. Receptor source: a female donor with papillary thyroid cancer or a benign thyroid nodule (not recorded which). Some clones in this sample may be carry-over from other donors' samples.

The chain recombines TRBV11-2 with TRBJ1-6; no definite D call. V dropped 8 bases and J dropped 4 bases, with 9 bases sitting between them. The germline CDR1 and CDR2 sequences are SGHAT and FQNNGV. CDR3 length: 13 residues. In DNA, the CDR3 is TGTGCCAGCGAAGTTGGTTATAATTCACCCCTCCACTTT. It encodes CASEVGYNSPLHF. Looking up the rest from reference TRBV11-2 and TRBJ1-6 gives the full variable domain: EAGVAQSPRYKIIEKRQSVAFWCNPISGHATLYWYQQILGQGPKLLIQFQNNGVVDDSQLPKDRFSAERLKGVDSTLKIQPAKLEDSAVYLCASEVGYNSPLHFGNGTRLTVT.

In its sample, this clone was seen many times. The rearrangement uses TRBV29-1 and TRBJ2-7; D not certain. The CDR3 spans 13 residues. Looked up from germline, CDR1 is SQVTM and CDR2 is ANQGSEA. V gave up 3 bases and J gave up 3 bases, with 12 bases separating them. The CDR3 bases are TGCAGCGTTGACAGGCCTGGGGACTACGAGCAGTACTTC. Protein sequence: CSVDRPGDYEQYF.

As DNA, the CDR3 is TGTGCCAGCACCCCAGGGATTCTCTCTGGAAACACCATATATTTT. It codes for CASTPGILSGNTIYF. The rearrangement joins TRBV28 to TRBJ1-3, with D possibly being TRBD1 (5 bases). The CDR3 has 15 residues. Germline V CDR1 and CDR2: MDHEN, SYDVKM. Between the trimmed V and J ends, which lost 7 bases and 0 bases, there was a span of 13 bases.